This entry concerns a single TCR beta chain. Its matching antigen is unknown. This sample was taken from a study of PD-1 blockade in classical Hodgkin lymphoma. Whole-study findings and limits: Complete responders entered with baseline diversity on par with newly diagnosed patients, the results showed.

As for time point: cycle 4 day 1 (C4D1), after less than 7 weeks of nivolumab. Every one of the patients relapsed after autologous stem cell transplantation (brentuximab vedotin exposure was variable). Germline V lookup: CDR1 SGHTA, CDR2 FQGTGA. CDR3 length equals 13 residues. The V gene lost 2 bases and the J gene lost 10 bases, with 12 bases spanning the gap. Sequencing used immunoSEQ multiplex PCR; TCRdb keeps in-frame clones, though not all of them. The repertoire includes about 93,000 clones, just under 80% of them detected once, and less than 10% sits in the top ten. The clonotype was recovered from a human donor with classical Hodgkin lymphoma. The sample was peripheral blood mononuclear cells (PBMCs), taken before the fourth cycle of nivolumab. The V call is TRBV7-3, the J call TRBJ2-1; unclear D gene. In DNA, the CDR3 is TGTGCCAGCAGCTTACGGAAATACACGGAGCAGTTCTTC. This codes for CASSLRKYTEQFF.